Presented here are 31 T cell receptor beta chains from one specimen sequenced in a study of blood T cell repertoires in COVID-19. Here immunoSEQ multiplex PCR was the method, and the copy in TCRdb shows in-frame clones only, minus some. The sample holds around 100,000 clones, about 87% seen once. Sequencing was carried out using peripheral blood. Receptors were obtained from a human donor in a cohort sampled during active COVID-19.

The chain links TRBV18 to TRBJ1-2; TRBD1 matches at 8 bases. After removal of 5 bases from V and 2 bases from J, the junction contained 1 base not matched to a gene. The germline CDR1 and CDR2 sequences are KGHSH and LQKENI. There are 13 residues in the CDR3. Written as DNA, the CDR3 is TGTGCCAGCTCAGGACAGGGCAACTATGGCTACACCTTC. Translated, it gives CASSGQGNYGYTF.

The chain is built from TRBV5-1 and TRBJ1-4; TRBD1 matches at 9 bases. Germline trimming cut 4 bases from V and 5 bases from J; bases unmatched to any gene: 6. The CDR3 runs 15 residues. Germline-derived CDR1 and CDR2 are SGHRS and YFSETQ. CDR3 bases: TGCGCCAGCAGCAACGGACAGGGGCAGAATGAAAAACTGTTTTTT. This gives the protein CASSNGQGQNEKLFF.

The chain joins TRBV3-1 (or the pseudogene TRBV3-2) to TRBJ2-7; TRBD2 aligns across 14 bases. Per germline, CDR1 LGHDT and CDR2 YNNKEL (reference sequence). The CDR3 sequence is 18 residues long. Trimming cost V 4 bases and J 2 bases; bases outside gene matches: 10. The CDR3 coding sequence is TGTGCCAGCAGCCCGTACCTCGGACTAGCGGGGGGTCCCTACGAGCAGTACTTC. Translating it yields CASSPYLGLAGGPYEQYF.

The chain has TRBV7-9 and TRBJ1-5; 12 nucleotides line up with TRBD1. This CDR3 region has 14 residues. Germline CDR1 is SEHNR and CDR2 is FQNEAQ (reference sequence). The ends lost 5 bases at V and 6 bases at J; junction bases unmatched: 2. CDR3 nucleotide sequence: TGTGCCAGCAGCCCGGGACAGGGGGCTCAGCCCCAGCATTTT. Translation gives CASSPGQGAQPQHF.

The CDR3 region has the DNA TGTGCCAGCAGCCTCGGACTAGCGGGAGCGGGCACAGATACGCAGTATTTT. Translated, it gives CASSLGLAGAGTDTQYF. The chain is built from TRBV14 and TRBJ2-3, with 13 bases that match TRBD2. The V and J ends lost 4 bases and 1 base, in that order; junction bases with no gene match: 5. This CDR3 is 17 amino acids long. CDR1 is SGHDN and CDR2 is FVKESK in the germline V gene.

This chain uses TRBV3-1 (or the pseudogene TRBV3-2) with TRBJ2-7, with D possibly matching TRBD2 (5 bases). The CDR3 has 11 residues. Between the trimmed V and J ends, which lost 1 base and 9 bases, there was a span of 7 bases. CDR1 and CDR2 from the germline V gene are LGHDT and YNNKEL (reference sequence). CDR3 DNA sequence: TGTGCCAGCAGCCAAGGAGGAGGGCAGTACTTC. Protein sequence: CASSQGGGQYF.

This clone was counted between two and nine times. The V gene is TRBV7-9, the J gene TRBJ1-2, with 9 nucleotides matching TRBD1. This CDR3 region has 15 residues. Germline V lookup: CDR1 SEHNR, CDR2 FQNEAQ (reference sequence). The V and J ends lost 4 bases and 3 bases, in that order; junction bases with no gene match: 6. The CDR3 loop reads CASSSNRGRDYGYTF. CDR3 nucleotides: TGTGCCAGCAGCTCCAACAGGGGGCGAGACTATGGCTACACCTTC.

The chain uses TRBV24-1 and TRBJ2-1; perhaps TRBD1 as D (6 bases). This CDR3 contains 14 residues. V dropped 9 bases and J dropped 7 bases, with 18 bases sitting between them. The V gene's germline CDR1 is KGHDR and CDR2 SFDVKD. CDR3 sequence: CATGSSGARNEQFF. In DNA, the CDR3 is TGTGCCACCGGTTCATCAGGGGCACGGAATGAGCAGTTCTTC.

This clone occurred a few times. The chain couples TRBV6-6 to TRBJ1-6; weak D call: TRBD1 (6 bases). The CDR3 covers 13 residues. The germline V gene has CDR1 MNHNY and CDR2 SVGAGI (reference sequence). The V gene lost 8 bases and the J gene lost 5 bases, with 10 bases spanning the gap. CDR3 nucleotide sequence: TGTGCCAGCCGGACAGCCGATAATTCACCCCTCCACTTT. Translated, it gives CASRTADNSPLHF.

The chain couples TRBV30 to TRBJ1-2, with D tentatively TRBD1 (6 bases). This CDR3 contains 13 residues. Germline CDR1 and CDR2: GTSNPN and SVGIG (reference sequence). Trimming shortened V by 2 bases and J by 8 bases, and 15 bases separated the two germline ends. In DNA, the CDR3 is TGTGCCTGGAGTCCCTCAGGGGTGGGCGGCTACACCTTC. Protein: CAWSPSGVGGYTF.

The rearrangement links TRBV3-1 (or the pseudogene TRBV3-2) to TRBJ2-1; 9 bases line up with TRBD2. The CDR3 is made up of 17 amino acids. The germline CDR1 and CDR2 sequences are LGHDT and YNNKEL (reference sequence). The J segment lost 10 bases and the V segment lost 5 bases, leaving 18 bases of the junction unmatched. CDR3 region: CASSLSGRREGLREQFF. The DNA for the CDR3 is TGTGCCAGCAGCTTAAGCGGCAGGCGGGAGGGCCTCAGGGAGCAGTTCTTC.

The rearrangement links TRBV5-8 to TRBJ1-5, with D possibly matching TRBD1 (5 bases). The CDR3 contains 15 residues. The V and J ends lost 2 bases and 7 bases respectively, with 16 bases between them. Germline assignment: CDR1 SGHTS and CDR2 YDEGEE. DNA of the CDR3: TGTGCCAGCAGCTTTTGGGGGGGAGTGGACCAGCCCCAGCATTTT. This encodes CASSFWGGVDQPQHF.

The CDR3 DNA sequence: TGTGCCAGTACCCCGGGACAGCATAACACCGGGGAGCTGTTTTTT. Translated, it gives CASTPGQHNTGELFF. The chain uses TRBV19 and TRBJ2-2; 7 bases align to TRBD1. With V trimmed by 7 bases and J by 2 bases, 7 bases remained unmatched. The CDR3 is 15 residues long. Germline V gene data show CDR1 as LNHDA and CDR2 as SQIVND (reference sequence).

This clone was recorded once. The chain recombines TRBV6-2 or TRBV6-3 with TRBJ1-1; 7 bases are shared with TRBD1. Germline assignment: CDR1 MNHEY and CDR2 SVGEGT. The V and J ends lost 5 bases and 6 bases, in that order; junction bases with no gene match: 12. The CDR3 spans 15 residues. The CDR3 sequence is CASSPHRGIVAEAFF. CDR3 DNA sequence: TGTGCCAGCAGTCCGCACAGGGGAATCGTGGCTGAAGCTTTCTTT.

This clone has only one observation. This chain uses TRBV3-1 (or the pseudogene TRBV3-2) with TRBJ1-2; 7 bases match TRBD1. J gave up 7 bases and V 0 bases, and 11 bases lay outside the gene matches. CDR3 size: 16 residues. Germline V gives CDR1 LGHDT, CDR2 YNNKEL (reference sequence). CDR3 bases: TGTGCCAGCAGCCAAGAATTGACAGGGAATCTTTTTGGCTACACCTTC. Translation: CASSQELTGNLFGYTF.

The chain carries TRBV4-1 and TRBJ1-2; 7 bases line up with TRBD1. The germline V gene has CDR1 MGHRA and CDR2 YSYEKL. The CDR3 has 14 residues. V lost 1 base and J lost 3; bases outside the gene matches: 2. In nucleotides, the CDR3 is TGCGCCAGCAGCCAAGGGGACAGCGACTATGGCTACACCTTC. This encodes CASSQGDSDYGYTF.

The V and J genes are TRBV2 and TRBJ1-1, with D possibly TRBD1 on 6 matching bases. V lost 4 bases and J 0 bases, leaving 12 bases between the germline ends. From germline, CDR1 is SNHLY and CDR2 FYNNEI. The CDR3 extends over 15 amino acids. CDR3 sequence: CASSGPQGMNTEAFF. The CDR3 DNA follows: TGTGCCAGCAGTGGGCCCCAGGGGATGAACACTGAAGCTTTCTTT.

This sequence joins TRBV5-1 and TRBJ2-7; tentatively, D is TRBD2 (6 bases). The CDR3 runs to 17 residues. The germline V and J ends were trimmed by 4 bases and 0 bases, with 20 bases remaining between them. Germline CDR1 is SGHRS and CDR2 is YFSETQ. CDR3 protein: CASSPSPSDPSSYEQYF. The CDR3 DNA sequence: TGCGCCAGCAGCCCGTCCCCTAGCGACCCGAGCTCCTACGAGCAGTACTTC.

This chain joins TRBV6-5 and TRBJ2-7; 11 bases fit TRBD2. Germline V lookup: CDR1 MNHEY, CDR2 SVGAGI. V shed 6 bases and J 4 bases; nucleotides not matched to a gene: 5. The CDR3 is 14 residues long. CDR3 sequence: CASRSLAGEYEQYF. CDR3 bases: TGTGCCAGCAGGTCACTAGCGGGGGAGTACGAGCAGTACTTC.

This clone was detected a few times. The chain recombines TRBV4-1 with TRBJ2-2; 9 bases are shared with TRBD1. Unmatched junction bases numbered 13, after V lost 6 bases and J lost 5 bases. This CDR3 has 17 amino acids. Germline CDR1 MGHRA, CDR2 YSYEKL. The CDR3 sequence: CASRLITGGARTGELFF. The CDR3 region has the DNA TGCGCCAGCAGACTTATAACAGGGGGCGCAAGGACCGGGGAGCTGTTTTTT.

The J gene is TRBJ1-1, the V gene TRBV28; D not certain. The germline gives CDR1 MDHEN, CDR2 SYDVKM. Trimming pared 6 bases from V and 0 bases from J, leaving 17 bases between. The CDR3 has 16 amino acids. For the CDR3, the DNA is TGTGCCAGCAGCCGACTCCAGTTGACTATGAACACTGAAGCTTTCTTT. Translating it yields CASSRLQLTMNTEAFF.

V gene TRBV6-1 combines with J gene TRBJ1-4; D unclear. With 3 bases removed from V and 5 bases from J, the gap between germline ends came to 13 bases. The CDR3 contains 15 residues. Germline-derived CDR1 and CDR2 are MNHNS and SASEGT. CDR3 protein: CASSDGLKGNEKLFF. The CDR3 DNA is TGTGCCAGCAGTGACGGACTCAAAGGGAATGAAAAACTGTTTTTT.

The rearrangement joins TRBV30 to TRBJ2-7, with TRBD1 identical over 9 bases. Germline CDR1 GTSNPN, CDR2 SVGIG (reference sequence). The CDR3 sequence is 14 residues long. Germline trimming cut 2 bases from V and 6 bases from J; bases unmatched to any gene: 8. The CDR3 is CAWSPLGTGFEQYF. The CDR3 DNA follows: TGTGCCTGGAGTCCACTGGGGACAGGGTTCGAGCAGTACTTC.

The chain uses TRBV5-1 and TRBJ2-3; possible D gene TRBD2, 6 bases. The germline V and J ends were trimmed by 4 bases and 1 base, with 13 bases remaining between them. The CDR3 length is 15 residues. Germline CDR1 is SGHRS and CDR2 is YFSETQ. CDR3 amino acids: CASSPSGYGTDTQYF. CDR3 coding DNA: TGCGCCAGCAGCCCAAGCGGGTACGGCACAGATACGCAGTATTTT. Full variable domain (outside the CDR3, taken from reference TRBV5-1 and TRBJ2-3): KAGVTQTPRYLIKTRGQQVTLSCSPISGHRSVSWYQQTPGQGLQFLFEYFSETQRNKGNFPGRFSGRQFSNSRSEMNVSTLELGDSALYLCASSPSGYGTDTQYFGPGTRLTVL.

The chain uses TRBV10-3 and TRBJ2-6, with 7 bases fitting TRBD2. CDR3 size: 14 residues. V dropped 8 bases and J dropped 2; count of bases not matched to a gene: 3. The germline gives CDR1 ENHRY, CDR2 SYGVKD. In nucleotides, the CDR3 is TGTGCCATCCTCCGGGGGGCTGGGGCCAACGTCCTGACTTTC. This sequence encodes CAILRGAGANVLTF.

This chain links TRBV2 with TRBJ2-5, with no clear D. The V gene lost 2 bases and the J gene lost 5 bases, with 12 bases spanning the gap. Germline lookup yields CDR1 SNHLY and CDR2 FYNNEI. The CDR3 contains 14 residues. CDR3 loop: CASSERSPRETQYF. CDR3 DNA: TGTGCCAGCAGTGAAAGGTCCCCCAGGGAGACCCAGTACTTC.

CDR3 nucleotide sequence: TGCGCCAGCAGCCCTACAGGGGGACGGGCGCACACTGAAGCTTTCTTT. Amino acid sequence: CASSPTGGRAHTEAFF. V and J are TRBV5-1 and TRBJ1-1; 8 bases align to TRBD1. The CDR3 is made up of 16 amino acids. V shed 4 bases and J 3 bases; nucleotides not matched to a gene: 11. Germline V gene data show CDR1 as SGHRS and CDR2 as YFSETQ.

V is TRBV4-1 and J is TRBJ1-5, with D tentatively TRBD1 (5 bases). The CDR3 sequence is 16 residues long. The V end was cut by 1 base, the J end by 4 bases, with 14 bases between. Germline V gene sequence: CDR1 MGHRA, CDR2 YSYEKL. This CDR3 reads CASSQVIGQNNQPQHF. CDR3 bases: TGCGCCAGCAGCCAAGTAATAGGACAAAATAATCAGCCCCAGCATTTT.

This clone was seen only once. The genes are TRBV28 and TRBJ2-1, with D perhaps TRBD2 (5 bases). This CDR3 contains 13 residues. CDR1 is MDHEN, CDR2 SYDVKM, per germline. The V and J ends lost 5 bases and 2 bases respectively, with 7 bases between them. The CDR3 loop reads CASSRGPYNEQFF. The CDR3 region has the DNA TGTGCCAGCAGTAGAGGGCCCTACAATGAGCAGTTCTTC.

The CDR3 bases are TGCGCCAGCAGCCAAGAGCGACAGCTATCTAACTATGGCTACACCTTC. Translated: CASSQERQLSNYGYTF. This chain links TRBV4-3 with TRBJ1-2; maybe TRBD1 (5 bases). The CDR3 consists of 16 residues. Germline-derived CDR1 and CDR2 are LGHNA and YSLEER. V lost 0 bases, J lost 0 bases, and 11 bases lay in between.

This chain links TRBV6-5 with TRBJ1-4, with TRBD1 as a possible D gene (5 bases). This CDR3 has 13 amino acids. V gave up 4 bases and J gave up 9 bases, with 12 bases separating them. Germline assignment: CDR1 MNHEY and CDR2 SVGAGI. The CDR3 reads CASSFGGLKKLFF. DNA of the CDR3: TGTGCCAGCAGTTTCGGGGGGTTGAAAAAACTGTTTTTT.